One and the same sample provided the 21 T cell receptor beta chains below, sequenced in a study of blood T cell repertoires in COVID-19. Data came from immunoSEQ multiplex PCR; TCRdb stores just in-frame clones and leaves some out. Seen here are roughly 410,000 clones, around 92% observed once, and the top ten hold more than 0.95%. The sequenced material came from peripheral blood. The receptors shown here come from a middle-aged man with acute or convalescent COVID-19.

This sequence joins TRBV6-1 and TRBJ1-3; 7 bases align to TRBD1. Looked up from germline, CDR1 is MNHNS and CDR2 is SASEGT. The CDR3 runs 12 residues. V lost 5 bases and J lost 11; bases outside the gene matches: 6. CDR3 nucleotides: TGTGCCAGCAGTCCTTACAGGGGCTCCATATATTTT. Its translation: CASSPYRGSIYF.

The chain links TRBV7-9 to TRBJ1-5; D might be TRBD1 (6 bases). Trimming left V 5 bases short and J 9 bases short, with 11 bases between. CDR3 length equals 12 residues. Per germline, CDR1 SEHNR and CDR2 FQNEAQ (reference sequence). The CDR3: CASSTEQGPQHF. CDR3 coding DNA: TGTGCCAGCAGCACGGAACAGGGGCCCCAGCATTTT.

The chain combines TRBV5-1 with TRBJ2-7, with 7 bases fitting TRBD1. Trimming removed 2 bases from V and 7 bases from J; junction bases left unmatched: 9. The CDR3 consists of 14 residues. Germline V CDR1 and CDR2: SGHRS, YFSETQ. In DNA form, the CDR3 reads TGCGCCAGCAGCTTATACAGGGGCAACGGAGAGCAGTACTTC. Encoded protein: CASSLYRGNGEQYF.

V usage is TRBV9 and J usage is TRBJ2-1; D is perhaps TRBD2 (6 bases). This CDR3 has 15 residues. V gave up 4 bases and J gave up 2 bases, with 13 bases separating them. Germline lookup yields CDR1 SGDLS and CDR2 YYNGEE. The CDR3 is CASSLSAGPYNEQFF. DNA of the CDR3: TGTGCCAGCAGCTTATCCGCGGGGCCCTACAATGAGCAGTTCTTC.

The table lists this clone with a few counts. The chain is built from TRBV12-3 or TRBV12-4 and TRBJ1-6; TRBD1 is a possible D gene (5 bases). This CDR3 contains 13 residues. V was trimmed by 4 bases and J by 7 bases, leaving 8 bases between them. DNA for the CDR3: TGTGCCAGCAGTTCGACAGAAAATTCACCCCTCCACTTT. Residues: CASSSTENSPLHF.

This chain joins TRBV18 and TRBJ2-4, with TRBD2 identical over 9 bases. V shed 4 bases and J 4 bases; nucleotides not matched to a gene: 11. The CDR3 is made up of 17 amino acids. Germline loops: CDR1 KGHSH, CDR2 LQKENI. The CDR3 DNA is TGTGCCAGCTCACGCACATTGACTAGCGGAATTAAAAACATTCAGTACTTC. Residues: CASSRTLTSGIKNIQYF.

The chain is built from TRBV7-2 and TRBJ2-1, with 9 bases fitting TRBD1. The CDR3 totals 17 residues. The germline gives CDR1 SGHTA, CDR2 FQGNSA. V trimming: 4 bases; J trimming: 0 bases; junction bases outside the gene matches: 7. In DNA, the CDR3 is TGTGCCAGCAGCTACTTACCGGGACAGGGCTCCTACAATGAGCAGTTCTTC. Translation gives CASSYLPGQGSYNEQFF.

V gene TRBV19 combines with J gene TRBJ2-3; a possible D gene is TRBD2 (6 bases). From germline, CDR1 is LNHDA and CDR2 SQIVND (reference sequence). Deletions cut 11 bases from V and 3 bases from J, with 15 bases between. The CDR3 covers 13 residues. In DNA form, the CDR3 reads TGTGCCGCCCGTGGCGGGGCTACAGATACGCAGTATTTT. Encoded protein: CAARGGATDTQYF.

This clone was observed a few times. In DNA, the CDR3 is TGTGCCAGCAGCGAAACTAGCGGGAGGGCCAGGTTTGCCACAGATACGCAGTATTTT. Its protein product is CASSETSGRARFATDTQYF. This chain connects TRBV7-6 to TRBJ2-3; 13 bases fit TRBD2. Germline V gene sequence: CDR1 SGHVS, CDR2 FNYEAQ. Unmatched junction bases numbered 13, after V lost 5 bases and J lost 2 bases. The CDR3 loop spans 19 amino acids.

The CDR3 DNA is TGTGCCAGCCATTTCAGGGAGGGGATCACAGATACGCAGTATTTT. This translates into CASHFREGITDTQYF. The chain carries TRBV5-4 and TRBJ2-3, with TRBD2 matching 7 bases. The CDR3 covers 15 residues. V lost 7 bases, J lost 2 bases, and 10 bases stayed unmatched. Germline CDR1 is SGHNT and CDR2 is YYREEE (reference sequence).

J is TRBJ2-3 and V is TRBV7-3; maybe TRBD2 (5 bases). Trimming shortened V by 3 bases and J by 1 base, and 8 bases separated the two germline ends. The CDR3 has 14 amino acids. Germline CDR1 and CDR2: SGHTA and FQGTGA. CDR3 in DNA: TGTGCCAGCAGCTTTTCCGGGGGCACAGATACGCAGTATTTT. As protein: CASSFSGGTDTQYF.

This chain connects TRBV29-1 to TRBJ2-7; D perhaps matches TRBD2 (5 bases). CDR1 and CDR2 (germline): SQVTM, ANQGSEA. The CDR3 is made up of 11 amino acids. V lost 7 bases to trimming and J lost 4 bases, with 11 bases between them. The CDR3 nucleotides are TGCAGCGCCGAGGGAAGTTACGAGCAGTACTTC. Protein sequence: CSAEGSYEQYF.

The V gene is TRBV6-5, the J gene TRBJ2-7; D might be TRBD1 (5 bases). CDR1 is MNHEY and CDR2 is SVGAGI in the germline V gene. This CDR3 spans 14 amino acids. Trimming removed 6 bases at V and 7 bases at J, with 19 bases between. The CDR3, as DNA: TGTGCCAGCAGATACCCTAGGGAAGGGGAAGAGCAGTACTTC. Amino acids: CASRYPREGEEQYF.

In DNA, the CDR3 is TGTGCCAGCAGCGAGGAGGATGCCTACGAGCAGTACTTC. Amino acid sequence: CASSEEDAYEQYF. This rearrangement joins TRBV4-2 to TRBJ2-7; D may be TRBD2 (5 bases). Trimming took off 5 bases at V and 2 bases at J, with 10 bases between the two ends. Germline CDR1 LGHNA, CDR2 YNFKEQ. This CDR3 comprises 13 residues.

The chain is built from TRBV7-9 and TRBJ1-1; D is perhaps TRBD1 (6 bases). This CDR3 contains 15 residues. V gave up 4 bases and J gave up 5 bases, with 17 bases separating them. Looked up from germline, CDR1 is SEHNR and CDR2 is FQNEAQ (reference sequence). The CDR3 nucleotides read TGTGCCAGCAGCTCCCTTAACAGGGTTGATACTGAAGCTTTCTTT. The encoded protein is CASSSLNRVDTEAFF.

The V and J genes are TRBV10-3 and TRBJ2-2, with D perhaps matching TRBD1 (5 bases). The V end lost 5 bases, the J end lost 1 base, and 11 bases lay between the germline ends. This CDR3 is built from 15 residues. Germline V gives CDR1 ENHRY, CDR2 SYGVKD. CDR3: CAISNIQENTGELFF. The CDR3 DNA is TGTGCCATCAGTAATATACAGGAGAACACCGGGGAGCTGTTTTTT.

This clone appeared once. The chain carries TRBV6-5 and TRBJ2-7; a possible D gene is TRBD1 (6 bases). V was pared by 5 bases and J by 4 bases, with 12 bases between. Germline V gene lookup returns CDR1 MNHEY and CDR2 SVGAGI. The CDR3 spans 13 residues. The CDR3 reads CASSQTQGYEQYF. The DNA of the CDR3 is TGTGCCAGCAGTCAAACACAGGGTTACGAGCAGTACTTC.

The rearrangement links TRBV4-1 to TRBJ2-3; D possibly corresponds to TRBD2 (5 bases). There are 16 residues in the CDR3. Germline-derived CDR1 and CDR2 are MGHRA and YSYEKL. Trimming removed 2 bases from V and 6 bases from J, with 18 bases in between. The CDR3, as DNA: TGCGCCAGCAGCCAATTGTCACAGCCCCCGGGGGATACGCAGTATTTT. This encodes CASSQLSQPPGDTQYF.

The chain uses TRBV7-9 and TRBJ2-7, with 7 bases aligning to TRBD1. The trim removed 6 bases at V and 3 bases at J, leaving 11 bases unmatched. This CDR3 has 15 amino acids. Germline CDR1 is SEHNR and CDR2 is FQNEAQ (reference sequence). The CDR3 protein is CASSRTGVVGYEQYF. The CDR3 bases are TGTGCCAGCAGTCGTACAGGGGTAGTGGGCTACGAGCAGTACTTC.

V and J are TRBV28 and TRBJ2-7; 9 bases align to TRBD1. Germline loops: CDR1 MDHEN, CDR2 SYDVKM. V dropped 7 bases and J dropped 4; count of bases not matched to a gene: 5. The length of the CDR3 is 13 residues. The CDR3 loop is CASTGQGIYEQYF. The DNA for the CDR3 is TGTGCCAGCACGGGACAGGGTATATACGAGCAGTACTTC.

The gene calls are TRBV6-2 or TRBV6-3 and TRBJ2-7, with 11 bases aligning to TRBD2. The V gene's germline CDR1 is MNHEY and CDR2 SVGEGT. CDR3 length equals 15 residues. The J segment lost 2 bases and the V segment lost 6 bases, leaving 6 bases of the junction unmatched. This CDR3 reads CASSPLAGVTYEQYF. CDR3 sequence (DNA): TGTGCCAGCAGCCCACTAGCGGGGGTCACCTACGAGCAGTACTTC.